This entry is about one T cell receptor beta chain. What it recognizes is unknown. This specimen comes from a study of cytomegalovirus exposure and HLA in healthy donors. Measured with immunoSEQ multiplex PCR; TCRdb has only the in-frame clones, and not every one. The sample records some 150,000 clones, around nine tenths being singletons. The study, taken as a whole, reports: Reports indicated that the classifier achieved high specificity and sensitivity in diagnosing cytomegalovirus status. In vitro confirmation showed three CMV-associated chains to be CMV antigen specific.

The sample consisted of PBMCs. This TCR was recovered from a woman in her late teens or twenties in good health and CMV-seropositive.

This CDR3 reads CAGSRDRQPEQYF. CDR3 nucleotides: TGTGCCGGTTCCCGGGACAGGCAGCCCGAGCAGTACTTC. This chain connects TRBV2 to TRBJ2-7; 8 nucleotides match TRBD1. Germline CDR1 SNHLY, CDR2 FYNNEI. V was clipped by 11 bases and J by 6 bases; unmatched bases: 12. The CDR3 runs to 13 residues.